The 12 T cell receptor beta chains given below trace back to one sample, sequenced in a study of cytomegalovirus exposure and HLA in healthy donors. 60 Vbeta and 13 Jbeta primers were used in PCR. Only in-frame clones appear in the TCRdb table, and some are missing; sequencing was by immunoSEQ multiplex PCR. The sample holds about 140,000 clones; around 80% are singletons and the top ten take 1.2% to 1.5%. The sequenced material came from PBMCs. The source of these receptors is a man younger than 45 in good health and CMV-seropositive.

The chain has TRBV25-1 and TRBJ2-7, with unresolved D. The V end lost 3 bases, the J end lost 5 bases, and 8 bases lay between the germline ends. This CDR3 is 12 amino acids long. Germline V gives CDR1 MGHDK, CDR2 SYGVNS. CDR3 amino acids: CASSDELNEQYF. The DNA for the CDR3 is TGTGCCAGCAGTGATGAGTTGAACGAGCAGTACTTC.

The chain employs TRBV27 and TRBJ2-7, with D tentatively TRBD1 (6 bases). This CDR3 has 15 amino acids. Germline V gene lookup returns CDR1 MNHEY and CDR2 SMNVEV (reference sequence). V was pared by 6 bases and J by 3 bases, with 18 bases between. The CDR3 bases are TGTGCCAGCAGACTTACCGGGGACACCTACTACGAGCAGTACTTC. It yields the protein CASRLTGDTYYEQYF.

This clone was observed a few times. J is TRBJ2-1 and V is TRBV11-3, with TRBD1 matching over 7 bases. The CDR3 extends over 15 amino acids. Trimming at V came to 1 base and at J to 4 bases, leaving 4 bases not matched to a gene. The germline CDR1 and CDR2 sequences are SGHNT and YENEEA. CDR3 DNA sequence: TGTGCCAGCAGCTTAGTACAGGGGTTTTACAATGAGCAGTTCTTC. Translating it yields CASSLVQGFYNEQFF.

CDR3 region: CASSYSFLETQYF. CDR3 nucleotide sequence: TGTGCCAGCAGTTACTCCTTCCTGGAGACCCAGTACTTC. The V call is TRBV6-5, the J call TRBJ2-5, with D unclear. The germline V gene encodes CDR1 MNHEY and CDR2 SVGAGI. The CDR3 covers 13 residues. V was shortened by 0 bases and J by 5 bases, with 7 bases between the two germline ends.

The chain is built from TRBV5-1 and TRBJ2-3, with D possibly TRBD2 on 6 matching bases. The CDR3 has 16 amino acids. V lost 2 bases, J lost 2 bases, and 15 bases lay in between. CDR1 and CDR2 from the germline V gene are SGHRS and YFSETQ. CDR3 amino acids: CASSLVASAPTDTQYF. CDR3 DNA: TGCGCCAGCAGCTTAGTGGCTAGCGCGCCCACAGATACGCAGTATTTT.

The V and J genes are TRBV6-1 and TRBJ1-1; possible D gene TRBD1, 6 bases. The CDR3 loop spans 12 amino acids. Germline CDR1 MNHNS, CDR2 SASEGT. V was shortened by 9 bases and J by 7 bases, with 15 bases between the two germline ends. The CDR3 nucleotides read TGTGCCAGTTTTCTCGGGACACATGAAGCTTTCTTT. Translated, it gives CASFLGTHEAFF.

This chain uses TRBV5-4 with TRBJ2-1; 10 nucleotides match TRBD2. V was pared by 1 base and J by 9 bases, with 4 bases of the junction left unmatched. The germline V gene encodes CDR1 SGHNT and CDR2 YYREEE (reference sequence). The CDR3 is 14 residues long. In nucleotides, the CDR3 is TGTGCCAGCAGCTTGCGACTAGCGGGTGTTGAGCAGTTCTTC. The encoded protein is CASSLRLAGVEQFF.

For the CDR3, the DNA is TGTGCCATCAGCCGGGACTTACTCACAGATACGCAGTATTTT. Residues: CAISRDLLTDTQYF. The gene calls are TRBV10-3 and TRBJ2-3; a possible D gene is TRBD2 (6 bases). CDR3 size: 14 residues. Per the germline V gene, CDR1 is ENHRY and CDR2 is SYGVKD. Deletions cut 6 bases from V and 2 bases from J, with 12 bases between.

The V and J genes are TRBV11-2 and TRBJ2-3, with D hard to call. Germline V gene lookup returns CDR1 SGHAT and CDR2 FQNNGV. This CDR3 comprises 13 residues. Trimming shortened V by 11 bases and J by 4 bases, and 16 bases separated the two germline ends. The CDR3 sequence is CACPKRSADTQYF. CDR3 bases: TGTGCCTGCCCGAAAAGGAGCGCAGATACGCAGTATTTT. Looking up the rest from reference TRBV11-2 and TRBJ2-3 gives the full variable domain: EAGVAQSPRYKIIEKRQSVAFWCNPISGHATLYWYQQILGQGPKLLIQFQNNGVVDDSQLPKDRFSAERLKGVDSTLKIQPAKLEDSAVYLCACPKRSADTQYFGPGTRLTVL.

The rearrangement links TRBV28 to TRBJ2-3, with 8 bases that match TRBD2. Germline V lookup: CDR1 MDHEN, CDR2 SYDVKM. The CDR3 is 15 residues long. With V trimmed by 7 bases and J by 0 bases, 6 bases remained unmatched. CDR3 in DNA: TGTGCCAGCACCTCCGGGACTAGTAGCACAGATACGCAGTATTTT. This gives the protein CASTSGTSSTDTQYF.

The rearrangement links TRBV9 to TRBJ2-1; TRBD2 matches 11 bases. J gave up 5 bases and V 0 bases, and 7 bases lay outside the gene matches. Looked up from germline, CDR1 is SGDLS and CDR2 is YYNGEE. This CDR3 has 17 amino acids. DNA for the CDR3: TGTGCCAGCAGCGTAGGGTTAGCGGGGGGGCTAGACAATGAGCAGTTCTTC. Translated: CASSVGLAGGLDNEQFF.

The J gene is TRBJ2-7, the V gene TRBV18, with D tentatively TRBD2 (6 bases). Germline V gene data show CDR1 as KGHSH and CDR2 as LQKENI. The V gene lost 3 bases and the J gene lost 6 bases, with 12 bases spanning the gap. The CDR3 is made up of 13 amino acids. The CDR3 DNA follows: TGTGCCAGCTCACCGGGGGGAGGCCTCGAGCAGTACTTC. Translation: CASSPGGGLEQYF.